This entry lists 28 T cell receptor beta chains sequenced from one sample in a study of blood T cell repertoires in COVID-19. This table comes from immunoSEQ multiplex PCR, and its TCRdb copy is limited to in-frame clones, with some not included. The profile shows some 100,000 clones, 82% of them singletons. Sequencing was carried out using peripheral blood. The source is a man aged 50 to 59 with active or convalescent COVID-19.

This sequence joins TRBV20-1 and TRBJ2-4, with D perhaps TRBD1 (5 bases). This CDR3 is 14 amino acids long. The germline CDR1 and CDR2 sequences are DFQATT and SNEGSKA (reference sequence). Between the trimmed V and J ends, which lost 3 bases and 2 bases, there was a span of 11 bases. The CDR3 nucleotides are TGCAGTGCTAGTTCGGACAATCCCAAAAACATTCAGTACTTC. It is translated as CSASSDNPKNIQYF.

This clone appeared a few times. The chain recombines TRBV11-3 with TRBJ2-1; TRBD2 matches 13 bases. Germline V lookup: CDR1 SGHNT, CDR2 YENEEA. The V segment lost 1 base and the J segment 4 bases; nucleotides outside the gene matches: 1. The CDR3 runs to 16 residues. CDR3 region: CASSLGTSGGYNEQFF. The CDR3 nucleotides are TGTGCCAGCAGCTTAGGGACTAGCGGGGGATACAATGAGCAGTTCTTC.

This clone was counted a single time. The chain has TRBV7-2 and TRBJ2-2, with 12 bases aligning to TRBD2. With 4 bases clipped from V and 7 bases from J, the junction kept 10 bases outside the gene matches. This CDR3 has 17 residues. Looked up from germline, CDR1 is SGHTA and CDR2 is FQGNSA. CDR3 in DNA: TGTGCCAGCAGCTCCGGGCTAGCGGGGGGGCGGATCGGGGAGCTGTTTTTT. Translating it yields CASSSGLAGGRIGELFF.

This chain's CDR3 is CASSQGAGVNTEAFF. The CDR3 coding sequence is TGTGCCAGCAGCCAAGGCGCAGGGGTGAACACTGAAGCTTTCTTT. J is TRBJ1-1 and V is TRBV14; perhaps TRBD1 as D (6 bases). Germline assignment: CDR1 SGHDN and CDR2 FVKESK. The CDR3 has 15 amino acids. Trimming removed 1 base from V and 0 bases from J, with 9 bases in between.

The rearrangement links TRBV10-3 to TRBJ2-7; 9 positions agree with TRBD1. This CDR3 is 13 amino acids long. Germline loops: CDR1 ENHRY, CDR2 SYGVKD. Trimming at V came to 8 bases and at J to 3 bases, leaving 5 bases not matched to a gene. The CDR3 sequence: CAIGGQGGYEQYF. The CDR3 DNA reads TGTGCCATCGGGGGACAGGGAGGCTACGAGCAGTACTTC.

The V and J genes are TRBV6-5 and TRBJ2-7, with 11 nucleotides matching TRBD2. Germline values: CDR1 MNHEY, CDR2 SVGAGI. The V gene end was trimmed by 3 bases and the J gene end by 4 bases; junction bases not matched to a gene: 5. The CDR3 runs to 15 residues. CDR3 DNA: TGTGCCAGCAGTTATAGTAGCGGGGGGGCGTACGAGCAGTACTTC. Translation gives CASSYSSGGAYEQYF.

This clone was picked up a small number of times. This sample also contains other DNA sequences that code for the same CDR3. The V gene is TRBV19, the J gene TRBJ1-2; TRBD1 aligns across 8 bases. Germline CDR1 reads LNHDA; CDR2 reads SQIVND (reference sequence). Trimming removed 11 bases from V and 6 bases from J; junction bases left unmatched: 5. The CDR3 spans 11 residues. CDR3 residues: CASRQGHGYTF. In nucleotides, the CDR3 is TGTGCCTCCCGACAGGGGCATGGCTACACCTTC.

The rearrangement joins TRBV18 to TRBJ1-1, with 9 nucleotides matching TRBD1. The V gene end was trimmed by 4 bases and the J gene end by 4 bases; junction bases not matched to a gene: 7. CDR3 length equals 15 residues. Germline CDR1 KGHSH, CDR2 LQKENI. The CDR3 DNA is TGTGCCAGCTCACGAAATCCGGGACAGGGCACTGAAGCTTTCTTT. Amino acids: CASSRNPGQGTEAFF.

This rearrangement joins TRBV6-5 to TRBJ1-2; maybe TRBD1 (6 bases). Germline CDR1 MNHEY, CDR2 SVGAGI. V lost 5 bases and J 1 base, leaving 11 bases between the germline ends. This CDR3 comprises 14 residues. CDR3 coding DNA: TGTGCCAGCAGTCTCAGGGGCGGTAACTATGGCTACACCTTC. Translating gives CASSLRGGNYGYTF.

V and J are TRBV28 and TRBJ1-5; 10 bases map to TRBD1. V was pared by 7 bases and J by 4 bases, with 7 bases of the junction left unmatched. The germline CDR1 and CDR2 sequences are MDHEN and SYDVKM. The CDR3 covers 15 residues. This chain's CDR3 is CASTRQGATNQPQHF. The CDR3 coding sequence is TGTGCCAGCACCCGACAGGGGGCAACAAATCAGCCCCAGCATTTT. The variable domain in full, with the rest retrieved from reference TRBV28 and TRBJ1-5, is DVKVTQSSRYLVKRTGEKVFLECVQDMDHENMFWYRQDPGLGLRLIYFSYDVKMKEKGDIPEGYSVSREKKERFSLILESASTNQTSMYLCASTRQGATNQPQHFGDGTRLSIL.

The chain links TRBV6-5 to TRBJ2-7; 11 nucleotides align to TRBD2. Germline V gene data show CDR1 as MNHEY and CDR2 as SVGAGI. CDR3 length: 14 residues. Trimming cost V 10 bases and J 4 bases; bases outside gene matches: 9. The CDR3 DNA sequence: TGTGCCACCAAACTAGCGGGGGACTTGTACGAGCAGTACTTC. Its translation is CATKLAGDLYEQYF.

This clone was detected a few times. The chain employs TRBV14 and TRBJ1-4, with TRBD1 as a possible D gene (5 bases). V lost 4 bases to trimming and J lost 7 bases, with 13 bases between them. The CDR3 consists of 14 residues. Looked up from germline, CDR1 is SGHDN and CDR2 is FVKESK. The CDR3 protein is CASSPGGGREKLFF. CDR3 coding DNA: TGTGCCAGCAGCCCTGGGGGGGGTCGTGAAAAACTGTTTTTT. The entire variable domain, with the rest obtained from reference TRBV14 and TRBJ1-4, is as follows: EAGVTQFPSHSVIEKGQTVTLRCDPISGHDNLYWYRRVMGKEIKFLLHFVKESKQDESGMPNNRFLAERTGGTYSTLKVQPAELEDSGVYFCASSPGGGREKLFFGSGTQLSVL.

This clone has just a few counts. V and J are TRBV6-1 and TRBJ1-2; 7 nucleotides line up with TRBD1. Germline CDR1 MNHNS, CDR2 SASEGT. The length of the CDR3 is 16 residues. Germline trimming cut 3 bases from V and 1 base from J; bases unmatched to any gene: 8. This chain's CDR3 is CASSDGGAGGNYGYTF. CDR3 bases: TGTGCCAGCAGTGACGGGGGGGCAGGGGGTAACTATGGCTACACCTTC.

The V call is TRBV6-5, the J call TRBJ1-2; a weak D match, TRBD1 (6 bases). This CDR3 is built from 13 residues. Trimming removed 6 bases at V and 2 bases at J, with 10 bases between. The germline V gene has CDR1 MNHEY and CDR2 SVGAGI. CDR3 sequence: CASRATGNYGYTF. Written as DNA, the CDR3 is TGTGCCAGCAGGGCTACAGGGAACTATGGCTACACCTTC.

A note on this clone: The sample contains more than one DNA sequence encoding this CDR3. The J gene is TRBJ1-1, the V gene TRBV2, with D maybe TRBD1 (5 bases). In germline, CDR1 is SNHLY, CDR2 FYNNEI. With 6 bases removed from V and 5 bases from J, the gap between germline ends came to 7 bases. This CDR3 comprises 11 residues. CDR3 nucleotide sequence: TGTGCCAGCAGCCAGGGAACTGAAGCTTTCTTT. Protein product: CASSQGTEAFF.

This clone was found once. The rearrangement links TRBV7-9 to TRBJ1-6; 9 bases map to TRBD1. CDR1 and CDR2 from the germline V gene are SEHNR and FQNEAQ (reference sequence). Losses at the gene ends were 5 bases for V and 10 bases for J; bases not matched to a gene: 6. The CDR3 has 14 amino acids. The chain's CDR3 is CASSPGQGNSPLHF. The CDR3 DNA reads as TGTGCCAGCAGCCCGGGACAGGGTAACTCACCCCTCCACTTT.

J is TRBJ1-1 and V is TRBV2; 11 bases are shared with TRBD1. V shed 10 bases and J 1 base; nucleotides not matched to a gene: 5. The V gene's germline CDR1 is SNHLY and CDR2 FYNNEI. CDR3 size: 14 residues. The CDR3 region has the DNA TGTGCCACCAAGGACAGGGGGCCGAACACTGAAGCTTTCTTT. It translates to CATKDRGPNTEAFF.

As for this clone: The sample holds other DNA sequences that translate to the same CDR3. CDR3 DNA: TGTGCCAGCAGTTTAGGGACAGCTAACTATGGCTACACCTTC. Its translation: CASSLGTANYGYTF. V gene TRBV28 combines with J gene TRBJ1-2, with 7 bases that match TRBD1. CDR3 size: 14 residues. Trimming cost V 2 bases and J 0 bases; bases outside gene matches: 0. The germline CDR1 and CDR2 sequences are MDHEN and SYDVKM.

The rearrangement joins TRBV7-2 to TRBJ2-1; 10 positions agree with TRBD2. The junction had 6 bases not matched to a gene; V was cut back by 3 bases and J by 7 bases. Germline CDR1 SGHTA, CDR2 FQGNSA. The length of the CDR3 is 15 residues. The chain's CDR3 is CASSFLSSGGNEQFF. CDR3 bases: TGTGCCAGCAGCTTTCTGTCTAGCGGGGGTAATGAGCAGTTCTTC.

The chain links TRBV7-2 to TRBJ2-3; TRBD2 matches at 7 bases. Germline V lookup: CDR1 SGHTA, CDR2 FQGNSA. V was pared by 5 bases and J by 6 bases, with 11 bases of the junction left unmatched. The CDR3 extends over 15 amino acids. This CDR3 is CASSPEWGGGDTQYF. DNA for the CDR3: TGTGCCAGCAGCCCGGAGTGGGGGGGAGGGGATACGCAGTATTTT.

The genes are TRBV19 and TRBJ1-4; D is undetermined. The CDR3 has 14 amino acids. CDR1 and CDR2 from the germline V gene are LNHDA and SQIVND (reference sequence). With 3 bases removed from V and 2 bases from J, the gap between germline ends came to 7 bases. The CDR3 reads CASSIGQTNEKLFF. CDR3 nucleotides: TGTGCCAGTAGTATTGGCCAGACTAATGAAAAACTGTTTTTT.

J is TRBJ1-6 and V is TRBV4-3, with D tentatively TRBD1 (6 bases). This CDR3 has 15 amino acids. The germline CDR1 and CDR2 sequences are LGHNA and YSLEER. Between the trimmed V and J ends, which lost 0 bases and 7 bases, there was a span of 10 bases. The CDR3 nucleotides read TGCGCCAGCAGCCAAGACAGGGGAAGGAATTCACCCCTCCACTTT. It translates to CASSQDRGRNSPLHF.

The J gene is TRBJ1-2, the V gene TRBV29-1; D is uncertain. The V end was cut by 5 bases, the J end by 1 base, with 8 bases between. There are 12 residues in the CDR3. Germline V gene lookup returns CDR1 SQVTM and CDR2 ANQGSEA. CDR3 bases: TGCAGCGTTCGAACAAGTAACTATGGCTACACCTTC. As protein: CSVRTSNYGYTF.

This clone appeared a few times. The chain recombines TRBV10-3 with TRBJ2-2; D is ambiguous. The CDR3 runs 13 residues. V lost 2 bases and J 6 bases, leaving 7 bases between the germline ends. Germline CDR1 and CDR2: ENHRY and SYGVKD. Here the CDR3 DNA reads TGTGCCATCAGTGAGGGAGCGCCCGGGGAGCTGTTTTTT. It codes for CAISEGAPGELFF.

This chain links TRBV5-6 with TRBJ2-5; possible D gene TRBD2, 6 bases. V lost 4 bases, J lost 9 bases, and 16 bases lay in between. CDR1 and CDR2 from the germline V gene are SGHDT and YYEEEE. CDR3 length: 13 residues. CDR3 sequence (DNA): TGTGCCAGCAGCCTCGGACTAACTTACGCCCAGTACTTC. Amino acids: CASSLGLTYAQYF.

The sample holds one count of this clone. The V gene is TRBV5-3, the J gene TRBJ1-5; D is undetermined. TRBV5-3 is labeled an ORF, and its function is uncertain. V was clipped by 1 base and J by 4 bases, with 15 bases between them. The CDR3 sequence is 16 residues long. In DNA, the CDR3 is TGTGCCAGAAGCTTGTTTTTACATATCTTTAATCAGCCCCAGCATTTT. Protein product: CARSLFLHIFNQPQHF.

The CDR3 DNA sequence: TGTGCCAGCAGCCAAGACCGGAGGGACCTCTATGGCTACACCTTC. Amino acid sequence: CASSQDRRDLYGYTF. J is TRBJ1-2 and V is TRBV3-1 (or the pseudogene TRBV3-2), with a tentative D call TRBD1 (5 bases). This CDR3 region has 15 residues. V lost 0 bases and J lost 4, with 12 bases in between. The germline gives CDR1 LGHDT, CDR2 YNNKEL (reference sequence).

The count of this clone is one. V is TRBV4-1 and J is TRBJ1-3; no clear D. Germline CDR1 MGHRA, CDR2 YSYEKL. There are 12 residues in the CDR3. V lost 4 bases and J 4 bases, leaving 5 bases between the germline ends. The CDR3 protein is CASSPVGNTIYF. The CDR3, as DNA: TGCGCCAGCAGCCCGGTGGGAAACACCATATATTTT.